One and the same sample provided the 27 T cell receptor beta chains below, sequenced in a study of cytomegalovirus exposure and HLA in healthy donors. Some clones are missing from TCRdb's copy, which holds only in-frame ones; the method was immunoSEQ multiplex PCR. In the table there are 200,000 or so clones, around 84% of which are singletons. Sequencing was carried out using PBMCs. Every receptor here comes from a young woman in good health and CMV-seropositive.

The genes are TRBV2 and TRBJ1-4; D gene unclear. Germline V gene lookup returns CDR1 SNHLY and CDR2 FYNNEI. CDR3 length: 12 residues. The ends were cut back, 2 bases at V and 14 bases at J, with 12 bases in the middle. The CDR3 DNA reads as TGTGCCAGCAGTGAACCGAGGTTGAGGCTGTTTTTT. It is translated as CASSEPRLRLFF.

V and J are TRBV27 and TRBJ2-1, with D perhaps matching TRBD2 (6 bases). Germline V lookup: CDR1 MNHEY, CDR2 SMNVEV (reference sequence). The CDR3 length is 12 residues. Trimming removed 3 bases at V and 8 bases at J, with 8 bases between. The CDR3 region is CASSLEGYEQFF. As DNA, the CDR3 is TGTGCCAGCAGTTTGGAGGGATATGAGCAGTTCTTC.

The chain joins TRBV5-6 to TRBJ2-1; no reliable D call. The V gene lost 1 base and the J gene lost 0 bases, with 17 bases spanning the gap. CDR1 SGHDT and CDR2 YYEEEE come from the germline V gene. The CDR3 consists of 18 residues. CDR3 residues: CASSLPTVQLSSYNEQFF. For the CDR3, the DNA is TGTGCCAGCAGCTTGCCCACGGTACAGCTTAGCTCCTACAATGAGCAGTTCTTC.

The V gene is TRBV5-6, the J gene TRBJ2-1, with D possibly TRBD1 on 6 matching bases. With 4 bases removed from V and 5 bases from J, the gap between germline ends came to 7 bases. From germline, CDR1 is SGHDT and CDR2 YYEEEE. This CDR3 has 12 residues. Here the CDR3 DNA reads TGTGCCAGCAGCCGACAGGACAATGAGCAGTTCTTC. Translating gives CASSRQDNEQFF. Together with reference TRBV5-6 and TRBJ2-1, the CDR3 gives the full variable domain: DAGVTQSPTHLIKTRGQQVTLRCSPKSGHDTVSWYQQALGQGPQFIFQYYEEEERQRGNFPDRFSGHQFPNYSSELNVNALLLGDSALYLCASSRQDNEQFFGPGTRLTVL.

This chain's CDR3 is CASSLRQRGGEFF. CDR3 sequence (DNA): TGTGCCAGCAGCTTGCGACAAAGGGGCGGCGAGTTCTTC. This chain joins TRBV5-6 and TRBJ2-1, with D tentatively TRBD1 (5 bases). V shed 1 base and J shed 14 bases, with 16 bases lying between them. This CDR3 is 13 amino acids long. CDR1 SGHDT and CDR2 YYEEEE come from the germline V gene.

The chain carries TRBV7-6 and TRBJ1-2; D is ambiguous. The CDR3 covers 15 residues. The V end was cut by 4 bases, the J end by 7 bases, with 19 bases between. Germline V gene data show CDR1 as SGHVS and CDR2 as FNYEAQ. CDR3 region: CASSYNGGSSSGYTF. For the CDR3, the DNA is TGTGCCAGCAGCTATAACGGCGGCAGCTCAAGTGGCTACACCTTC.

This chain links TRBV9 with TRBJ1-1; 7 bases are shared with TRBD1. V was clipped by 3 bases and J by 5 bases; unmatched bases: 4. The length of the CDR3 is 13 residues. Per germline, CDR1 SGDLS and CDR2 YYNGEE. The DNA for the CDR3 is TGTGCCAGCAGCGCCCAGGGGGTTACTGAAGCTTTCTTT. It codes for CASSAQGVTEAFF.

The chain has TRBV29-1 and TRBJ1-4; D remains ambiguous. Trimming pared 3 bases from V and 7 bases from J, leaving 12 bases between. This CDR3 contains 13 residues. Germline V gene data show CDR1 as SQVTM and CDR2 as ANQGSEA. CDR3: CSVEDEAGEKLFF. The CDR3 DNA sequence: TGCAGCGTTGAGGACGAGGCGGGTGAAAAACTGTTTTTT.

The chain links TRBV14 to TRBJ2-1, with 8 bases matching TRBD1. Germline V CDR1 and CDR2: SGHDN, FVKESK. This CDR3 has 15 amino acids. Trimming at V came to 4 bases and at J to 7 bases, leaving 9 bases not matched to a gene. CDR3 in DNA: TGTGCCAGCAGCCTAGGACAGGGAGGACGGAATGAGCAGTTCTTC. The encoded protein is CASSLGQGGRNEQFF.

This chain uses TRBV4-2 with TRBJ2-2; D ambiguous. Germline V lookup: CDR1 LGHNA, CDR2 YNFKEQ. Trimming stripped 0 bases from V and 6 bases from J, with 8 bases between. CDR3 size: 14 residues. CDR3 in amino acids: CASSQDSPAGELFF. As DNA, the CDR3 is TGTGCCAGCAGCCAAGATTCCCCTGCCGGGGAGCTGTTTTTT.

This chain uses TRBV6-4 with TRBJ1-5; D perhaps matches TRBD1 (6 bases). This CDR3 contains 13 residues. Trimming took 4 bases from V and 4 from J, leaving 8 bases between them. Germline V gives CDR1 MRHNA, CDR2 SNTAGT. Here the CDR3 DNA reads TGTGCCAGCAGTGCGGACAGAAATCAGCCCCAGCATTTT. It yields the protein CASSADRNQPQHF.

On this clone itself: A junction boundary mismatches the germline segment, possibly from a read error. This chain uses TRBV18 with TRBJ2-3; 11 bases map to TRBD2. The CDR3 spans 16 residues. Germline V gene data show CDR1 as KGHSH and CDR2 as LQKENI. The CDR3 spells CASSPLLAGVPDTQYF. The CDR3 bases are TGTGCCAGCTCGCCACTACTAGCGGGAGTCCCAGATACGCAGTATTTT.

The chain combines TRBV6-4 with TRBJ1-1; 10 bases align to TRBD1. The CDR3 extends over 15 amino acids. Trimming cost V 4 bases and J 4 bases; bases outside gene matches: 6. Germline V lookup: CDR1 MRHNA, CDR2 SNTAGT. The CDR3 nucleotides are TGTGCCAGCAGTGCAAGGACAGGGGGGCGCACTGAAGCTTTCTTT. This encodes CASSARTGGRTEAFF.

This rearrangement joins TRBV11-3 to TRBJ2-2, with 10 bases fitting TRBD2. This CDR3 has 14 amino acids. The germline V gene encodes CDR1 SGHNT and CDR2 YENEEA. J lost 6 bases, V lost 4 bases, and 2 bases had no gene match. The CDR3: CASSWSGRAGELFF. The CDR3 DNA reads TGTGCCAGCAGCTGGAGCGGGAGGGCCGGGGAGCTGTTTTTT.

The J gene is TRBJ2-5, the V gene TRBV6-5; tentatively, D is TRBD2 (5 bases). V gave up 0 bases and J gave up 5 bases, with 10 bases separating them. CDR1 is MNHEY, CDR2 SVGAGI, per germline. The CDR3 covers 14 residues. CDR3 protein: CASSYSGVLETQYF. In DNA form, the CDR3 reads TGTGCCAGCAGTTACTCCGGGGTTCTGGAGACCCAGTACTTC.

V and J are TRBV13 and TRBJ2-2; 8 bases are shared with TRBD2. The length of the CDR3 is 15 residues. Germline-derived CDR1 and CDR2 are PRHDT and FYEKMQ (reference sequence). The trim removed 2 bases at V and 5 bases at J, leaving 4 bases unmatched. The CDR3 protein is CASSLRGRLTGELFF. The CDR3 DNA sequence: TGTGCCAGCAGCTTACGCGGGAGGCTGACCGGGGAGCTGTTTTTT.

The V call is TRBV19, the J call TRBJ1-2; 9 positions match TRBD1. CDR1 and CDR2 from the germline V gene are LNHDA and SQIVND (reference sequence). V lost 6 bases and J lost 4; bases outside the gene matches: 6. The CDR3 has 14 amino acids. The chain's CDR3 is CASRGQGVTYGYTF. DNA for the CDR3: TGTGCCAGTAGGGGACAGGGAGTAACCTATGGCTACACCTTC.

The chain combines TRBV9 with TRBJ2-2, with D perhaps matching TRBD2 (5 bases). The CDR3 sequence is 15 residues long. The germline gives CDR1 SGDLS, CDR2 YYNGEE. Trimming removed 0 bases from V and 3 bases from J, with 9 bases in between. The CDR3 DNA reads as TGTGCCAGCAGCGTAGTAGTGGGAGACACCGGGGAGCTGTTTTTT. Its protein product is CASSVVVGDTGELFF. Combining the CDR3 with reference TRBV9 and TRBJ2-2 gives the whole variable domain DSGVTQTPKHLITATGQRVTLRCSPRSGDLSVYWYQQSLDQGLQFLIQYYNGEERAKGNILERFSAQQFPDLHSELNLSSLELGDSALYFCASSVVVGDTGELFFGEGSRLTVL.

CDR3 residues: CASSFLAGGLQETQYF. The CDR3, as DNA: TGTGCCAGCAGTTTTCTGGCGGGAGGGTTACAAGAGACCCAGTACTTC. V usage is TRBV28 and J usage is TRBJ2-5; 9 bases agree with TRBD2. J was trimmed by 2 bases and V by 3 bases; bases with no gene match: 7. There are 16 residues in the CDR3. Germline CDR1 MDHEN, CDR2 SYDVKM.

This clone was detected a few times. This rearrangement joins TRBV19 to TRBJ2-7, with D tentatively TRBD2 (7 bases). This CDR3 is built from 15 residues. In germline, CDR1 is LNHDA, CDR2 SQIVND (reference sequence). V lost 6 bases and J lost 4, with 19 bases in between. This CDR3 is CASSLPGEGLYEQYF. DNA for the CDR3: TGTGCCAGTAGCCTCCCAGGGGAGGGCCTATACGAGCAGTACTTC. The whole variable domain, filled in from reference TRBV19 and TRBJ2-7, reads DGGITQSPKYLFRKEGQNVTLSCEQNLNHDAMYWYRQDPGQGLRLIYYSQIVNDFQKGDIAEGYSVSREKKESFPLTVTSAQKNPTAFYLCASSLPGEGLYEQYFGPGTRLTVT.

The chain links TRBV6-5 to TRBJ1-5; possibly TRBD1 for D (6 bases). The CDR3 extends over 14 amino acids. Deletions cut 7 bases from V and 5 bases from J, with 15 bases between. Germline CDR1 is MNHEY and CDR2 is SVGAGI. This chain's CDR3 is CASTSQQGHQPQHF. The CDR3 DNA reads as TGTGCCAGCACCTCCCAACAGGGTCATCAGCCCCAGCATTTT.

The chain is built from TRBV5-1 and TRBJ2-1; D might be TRBD1 (6 bases). Germline CDR1 SGHRS, CDR2 YFSETQ. CDR3 length equals 15 residues. The V end lost 4 bases, the J end lost 0 bases, and 11 bases lay between the germline ends. The CDR3: CASSLQTGSYNEQFF. CDR3 DNA: TGCGCCAGCAGCCTCCAGACAGGCTCCTACAATGAGCAGTTCTTC.

The genes are TRBV4-2 and TRBJ2-1; 11 bases fit TRBD2. Trimming at V came to 0 bases and at J to 8 bases, leaving 9 bases not matched to a gene. Per the germline V gene, CDR1 is LGHNA and CDR2 is YNFKEQ. This CDR3 spans 17 amino acids. The chain's CDR3 is CASSQDLRTSGPDEQFF. CDR3 bases: TGTGCCAGCAGCCAAGATCTAAGGACTAGCGGGCCCGATGAGCAGTTCTTC.

This chain joins TRBV5-4 and TRBJ2-7, with 10 bases identical to TRBD1. The trim removed 3 bases at V and 7 bases at J, leaving 1 base unmatched. The CDR3 contains 12 residues. The germline gives CDR1 SGHNT, CDR2 YYREEE (reference sequence). The CDR3: CASSWTGGEQYF. For the CDR3, the DNA is TGTGCCAGCAGCTGGACAGGGGGTGAGCAGTACTTC.

The chain uses TRBV27 and TRBJ2-7; 12 nucleotides line up with TRBD2. Germline values: CDR1 MNHEY, CDR2 SMNVEV (reference sequence). This CDR3 is 15 amino acids long. With V trimmed by 1 base and J by 3 bases, 1 base remained unmatched. CDR3 in amino acids: CASSLWTSGVYEQYF. In DNA form, the CDR3 reads TGTGCCAGCAGTTTATGGACTAGCGGGGTCTACGAGCAGTACTTC.

The chain has TRBV5-1 and TRBJ1-1, with D perhaps matching TRBD1 (5 bases). The CDR3 spans 12 residues. The V end was cut by 1 base, the J end by 5 bases, with 6 bases between. In germline, CDR1 is SGHRS, CDR2 YFSETQ. The DNA of the CDR3 is TGCGCCAGCAGCTTGCGGGGGACTGAAGCTTTCTTT. This gives the protein CASSLRGTEAFF.

V is TRBV11-2 and J is TRBJ1-1; D is uncertain. The CDR3 contains 13 residues. Trimming removed 7 bases from V and 4 bases from J, with 13 bases in between. Germline V gives CDR1 SGHAT, CDR2 FQNNGV. The CDR3 region has the DNA TGTGCCAGCAATATCGAGGGTGTCACTGAAGCTTTCTTT. Its translation: CASNIEGVTEAFF. Supplemented by reference TRBV11-2 and TRBJ1-1, the full variable domain reads EAGVAQSPRYKIIEKRQSVAFWCNPISGHATLYWYQQILGQGPKLLIQFQNNGVVDDSQLPKDRFSAERLKGVDSTLKIQPAKLEDSAVYLCASNIEGVTEAFFGQGTRLTVV.